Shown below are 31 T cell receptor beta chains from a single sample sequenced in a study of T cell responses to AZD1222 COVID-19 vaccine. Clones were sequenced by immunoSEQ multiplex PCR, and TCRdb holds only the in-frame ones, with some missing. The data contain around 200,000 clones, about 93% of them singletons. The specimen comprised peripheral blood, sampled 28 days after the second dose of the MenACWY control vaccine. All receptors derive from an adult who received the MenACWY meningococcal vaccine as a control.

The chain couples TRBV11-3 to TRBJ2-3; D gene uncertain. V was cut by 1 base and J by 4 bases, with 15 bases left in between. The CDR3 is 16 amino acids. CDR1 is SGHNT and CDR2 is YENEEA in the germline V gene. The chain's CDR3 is CASSLGVGLESDTQYF. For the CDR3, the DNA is TGTGCCAGCAGCTTAGGGGTGGGCCTCGAATCAGATACGCAGTATTTT.

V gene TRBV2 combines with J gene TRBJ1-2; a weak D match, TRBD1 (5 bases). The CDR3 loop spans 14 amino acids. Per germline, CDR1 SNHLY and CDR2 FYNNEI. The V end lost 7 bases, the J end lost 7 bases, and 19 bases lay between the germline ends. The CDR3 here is CASMPQDTGSGYTF. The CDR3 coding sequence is TGTGCCAGCATGCCCCAGGACACAGGCAGTGGCTACACCTTC.

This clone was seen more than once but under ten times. The CDR3 is CASSEAGLGQGHQPQHF. CDR3 nucleotides: TGTGCCAGCAGCGAGGCCGGGCTCGGACAGGGTCATCAGCCCCAGCATTTT. V and J are TRBV7-9 and TRBJ1-5, with 8 bases matching TRBD1. The V segment lost 5 bases and the J segment 5 bases; nucleotides outside the gene matches: 14. Germline V lookup: CDR1 SEHNR, CDR2 FQNEAQ (reference sequence). CDR3 size: 17 residues.

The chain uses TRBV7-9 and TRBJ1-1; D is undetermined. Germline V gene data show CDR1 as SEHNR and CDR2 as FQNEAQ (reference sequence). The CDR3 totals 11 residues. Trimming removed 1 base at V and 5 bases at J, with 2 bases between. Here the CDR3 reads CASSLGTEAFF. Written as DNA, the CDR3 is TGTGCCAGCAGCTTAGGAACTGAAGCTTTCTTT.

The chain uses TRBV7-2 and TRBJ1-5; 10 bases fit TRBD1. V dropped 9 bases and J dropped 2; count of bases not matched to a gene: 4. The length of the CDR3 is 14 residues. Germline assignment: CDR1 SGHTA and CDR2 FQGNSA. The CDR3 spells CASGTGDGNQPQHF. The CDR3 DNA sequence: TGTGCCAGTGGGACAGGGGATGGCAATCAGCCCCAGCATTTT.

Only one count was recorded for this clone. The DNA for the CDR3 is TGTGCCAGTAGCGGACAGGGTAGAAATGGCTACACCTTC. Encoded protein: CASSGQGRNGYTF. This rearrangement joins TRBV19 to TRBJ1-2, with TRBD1 matching over 8 bases. After removal of 6 bases from V and 6 bases from J, the junction contained 6 bases not matched to a gene. The germline CDR1 and CDR2 sequences are LNHDA and SQIVND (reference sequence). The CDR3 extends over 13 amino acids.

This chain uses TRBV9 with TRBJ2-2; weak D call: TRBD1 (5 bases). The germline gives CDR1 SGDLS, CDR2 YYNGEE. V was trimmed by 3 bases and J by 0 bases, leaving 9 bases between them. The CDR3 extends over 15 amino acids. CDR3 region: CASSATGTNTGELFF. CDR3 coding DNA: TGTGCCAGCAGCGCTACAGGAACGAACACCGGGGAGCTGTTTTTT.

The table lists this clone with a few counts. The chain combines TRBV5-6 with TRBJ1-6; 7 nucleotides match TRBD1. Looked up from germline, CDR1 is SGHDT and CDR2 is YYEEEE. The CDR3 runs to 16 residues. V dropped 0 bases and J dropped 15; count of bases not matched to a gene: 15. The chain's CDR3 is CASSLANRQGLGLLHF. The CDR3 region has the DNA TGTGCCAGCAGCTTGGCCAACCGACAGGGTTTGGGGCTCCTCCACTTT.

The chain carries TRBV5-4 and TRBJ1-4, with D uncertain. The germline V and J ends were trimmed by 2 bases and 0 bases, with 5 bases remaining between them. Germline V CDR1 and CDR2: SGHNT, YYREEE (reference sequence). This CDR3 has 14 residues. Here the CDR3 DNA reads TGTGCCAGCAGCTTTTTTGCAACTAATGAAAAACTGTTTTTT. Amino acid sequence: CASSFFATNEKLFF.

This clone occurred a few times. The CDR3 here is CATSEPGEPYEQYF. CDR3 nucleotide sequence: TGTGCCACCAGTGAACCGGGTGAACCCTACGAGCAGTACTTC. This sequence joins TRBV24-1 and TRBJ2-7; D remains unclear. The length of the CDR3 is 14 residues. The V gene lost 4 bases and the J gene lost 2 bases, with 11 bases spanning the gap. Germline lookup yields CDR1 KGHDR and CDR2 SFDVKD.

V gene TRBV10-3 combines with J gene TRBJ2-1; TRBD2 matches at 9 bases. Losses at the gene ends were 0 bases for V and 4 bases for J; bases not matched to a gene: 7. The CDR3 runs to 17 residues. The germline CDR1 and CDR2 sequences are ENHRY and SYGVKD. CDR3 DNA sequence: TGTGCCATCAGTGAGTCGATGGCTAGCGGGGATTACAATGAGCAGTTCTTC. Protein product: CAISESMASGDYNEQFF.

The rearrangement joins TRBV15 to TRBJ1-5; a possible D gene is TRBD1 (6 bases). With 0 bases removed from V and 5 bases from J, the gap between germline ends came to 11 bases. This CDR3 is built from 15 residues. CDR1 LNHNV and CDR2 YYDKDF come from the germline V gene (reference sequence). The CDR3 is CATSRDWGAHQPQHF. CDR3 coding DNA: TGTGCCACCAGCAGAGATTGGGGGGCGCATCAGCCCCAGCATTTT.

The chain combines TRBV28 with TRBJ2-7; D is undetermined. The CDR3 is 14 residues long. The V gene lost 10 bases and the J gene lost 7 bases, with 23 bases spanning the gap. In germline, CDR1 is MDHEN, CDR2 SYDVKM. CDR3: CATVTISLPREQYF. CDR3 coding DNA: TGTGCCACCGTCACCATTAGTCTACCGCGGGAGCAGTACTTC.

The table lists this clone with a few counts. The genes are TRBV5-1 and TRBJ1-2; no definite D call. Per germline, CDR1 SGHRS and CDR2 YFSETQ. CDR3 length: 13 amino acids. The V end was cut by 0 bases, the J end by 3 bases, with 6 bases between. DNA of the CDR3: TGCGCCAGCAGCTTGGATGGGGACTATGGCTACACCTTC. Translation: CASSLDGDYGYTF. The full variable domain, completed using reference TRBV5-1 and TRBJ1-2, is KAGVTQTPRYLIKTRGQQVTLSCSPISGHRSVSWYQQTPGQGLQFLFEYFSETQRNKGNFPGRFSGRQFSNSRSEMNVSTLELGDSALYLCASSLDGDYGYTFGSGTRLTVV.

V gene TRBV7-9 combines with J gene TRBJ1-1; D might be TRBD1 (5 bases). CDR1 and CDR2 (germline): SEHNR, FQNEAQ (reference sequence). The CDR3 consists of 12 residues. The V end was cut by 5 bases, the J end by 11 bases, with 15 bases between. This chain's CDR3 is CASSPLGGVAFF. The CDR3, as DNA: TGTGCCAGCAGCCCCCTGGGAGGGGTCGCTTTCTTT.

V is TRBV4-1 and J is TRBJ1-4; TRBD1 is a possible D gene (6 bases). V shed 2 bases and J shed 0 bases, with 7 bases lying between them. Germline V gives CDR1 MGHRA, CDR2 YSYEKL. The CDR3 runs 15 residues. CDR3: CASSQQGTTNEKLFF. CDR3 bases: TGCGCCAGCAGCCAACAGGGGACAACTAATGAAAAACTGTTTTTT.

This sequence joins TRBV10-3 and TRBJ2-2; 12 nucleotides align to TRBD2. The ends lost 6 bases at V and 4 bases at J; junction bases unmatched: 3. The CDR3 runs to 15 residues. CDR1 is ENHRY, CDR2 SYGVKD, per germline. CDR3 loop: CAIRTSGGSTGELFF. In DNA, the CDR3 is TGTGCCATCAGGACTAGCGGGGGATCCACCGGGGAGCTGTTTTTT.

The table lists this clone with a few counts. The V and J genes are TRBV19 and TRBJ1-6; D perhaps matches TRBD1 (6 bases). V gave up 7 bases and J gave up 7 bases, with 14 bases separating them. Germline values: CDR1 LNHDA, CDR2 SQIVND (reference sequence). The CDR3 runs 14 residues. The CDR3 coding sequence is TGTGCCAGTACCAATCGGCAGGGGAATTCACCCCTCCACTTT. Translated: CASTNRQGNSPLHF.

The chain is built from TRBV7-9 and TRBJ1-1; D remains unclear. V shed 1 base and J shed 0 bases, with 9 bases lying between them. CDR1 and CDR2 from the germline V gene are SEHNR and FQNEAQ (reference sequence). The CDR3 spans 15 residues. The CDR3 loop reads CASSLGSLMNTEAFF. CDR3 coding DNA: TGTGCCAGCAGCTTAGGCTCCCTCATGAACACTGAAGCTTTCTTT.

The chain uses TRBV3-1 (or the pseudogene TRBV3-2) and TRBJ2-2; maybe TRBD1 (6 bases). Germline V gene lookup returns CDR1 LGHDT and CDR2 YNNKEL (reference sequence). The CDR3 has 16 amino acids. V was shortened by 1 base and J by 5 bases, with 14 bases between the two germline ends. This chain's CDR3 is CASSQVGGASTGELFF. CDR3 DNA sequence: TGTGCCAGCAGCCAAGTTGGGGGCGCCTCGACCGGGGAGCTGTTTTTT.

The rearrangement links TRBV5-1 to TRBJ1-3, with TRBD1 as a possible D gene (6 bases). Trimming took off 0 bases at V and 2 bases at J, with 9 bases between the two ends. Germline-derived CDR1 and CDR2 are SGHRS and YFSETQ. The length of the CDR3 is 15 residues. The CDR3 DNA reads TGCGCCAGCAGCTTGGGCGGGGGGCCTGGAAACACCATATATTTT. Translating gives CASSLGGGPGNTIYF.

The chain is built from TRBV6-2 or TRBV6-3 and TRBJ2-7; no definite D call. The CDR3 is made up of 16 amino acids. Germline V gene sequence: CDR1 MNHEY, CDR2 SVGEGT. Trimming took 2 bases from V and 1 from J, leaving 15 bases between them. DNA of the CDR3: TGTGCCAGCAGTTACGGAGTCTCGTACAGATCCTACGAGCAGTACTTC. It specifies CASSYGVSYRSYEQYF.

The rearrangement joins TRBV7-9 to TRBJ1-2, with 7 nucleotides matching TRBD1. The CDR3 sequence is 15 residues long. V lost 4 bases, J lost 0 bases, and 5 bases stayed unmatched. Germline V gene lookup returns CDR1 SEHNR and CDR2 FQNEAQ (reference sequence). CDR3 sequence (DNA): TGTGCCAGCAGCTCCGGGACAGCAACTAACTATGGCTACACCTTC. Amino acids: CASSSGTATNYGYTF.

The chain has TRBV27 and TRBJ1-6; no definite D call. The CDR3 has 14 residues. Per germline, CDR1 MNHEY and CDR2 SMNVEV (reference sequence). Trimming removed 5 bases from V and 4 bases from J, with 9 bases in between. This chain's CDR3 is CASSARGYNSPLHF. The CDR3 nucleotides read TGTGCCAGCAGTGCCCGAGGGTATAATTCACCCCTCCACTTT.

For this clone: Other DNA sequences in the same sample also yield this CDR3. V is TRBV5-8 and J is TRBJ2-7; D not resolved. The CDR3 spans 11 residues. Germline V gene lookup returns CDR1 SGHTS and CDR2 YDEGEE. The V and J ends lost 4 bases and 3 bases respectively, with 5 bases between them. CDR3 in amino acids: CASSPHYEQYF. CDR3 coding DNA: TGTGCCAGCAGCCCGCACTACGAGCAGTACTTC.

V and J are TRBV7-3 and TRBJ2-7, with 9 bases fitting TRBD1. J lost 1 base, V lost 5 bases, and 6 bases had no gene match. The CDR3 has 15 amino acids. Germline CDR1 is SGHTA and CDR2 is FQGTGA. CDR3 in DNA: TGTGCCAGCAGCAATGGACAGGGGCTGTCCTACGAGCAGTACTTC. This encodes CASSNGQGLSYEQYF.

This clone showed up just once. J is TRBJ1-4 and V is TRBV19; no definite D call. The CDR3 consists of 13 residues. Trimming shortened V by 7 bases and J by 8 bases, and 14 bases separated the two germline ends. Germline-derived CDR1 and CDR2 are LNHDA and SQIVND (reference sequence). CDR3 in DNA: TGTGCCAGTATGGAGACACCGAGCGAAAAACTGTTTTTT. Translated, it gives CASMETPSEKLFF.

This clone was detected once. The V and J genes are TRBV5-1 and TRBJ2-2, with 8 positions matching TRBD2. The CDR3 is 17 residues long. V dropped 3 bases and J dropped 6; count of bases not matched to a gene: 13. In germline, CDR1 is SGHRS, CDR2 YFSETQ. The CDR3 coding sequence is TGCGCCAGCAGCTCTCGACCTACGGGGGGGCAGGCCGGGGAGCTGTTTTTT. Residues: CASSSRPTGGQAGELFF.

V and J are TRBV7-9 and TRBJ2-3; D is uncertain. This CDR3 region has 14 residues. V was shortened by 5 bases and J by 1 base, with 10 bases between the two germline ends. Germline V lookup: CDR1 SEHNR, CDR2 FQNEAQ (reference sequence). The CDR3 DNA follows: TGTGCCAGCAGCCCCGGCGTTCGCACAGATACGCAGTATTTT. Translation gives CASSPGVRTDTQYF.

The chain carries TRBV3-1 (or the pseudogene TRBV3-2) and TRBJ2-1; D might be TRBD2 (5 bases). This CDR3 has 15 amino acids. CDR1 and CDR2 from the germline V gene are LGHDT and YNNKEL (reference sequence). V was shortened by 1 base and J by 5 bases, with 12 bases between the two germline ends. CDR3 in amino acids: CASSQGVRLNNEQFF. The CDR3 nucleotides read TGTGCCAGCAGCCAAGGGGTAAGACTAAACAATGAGCAGTTCTTC.

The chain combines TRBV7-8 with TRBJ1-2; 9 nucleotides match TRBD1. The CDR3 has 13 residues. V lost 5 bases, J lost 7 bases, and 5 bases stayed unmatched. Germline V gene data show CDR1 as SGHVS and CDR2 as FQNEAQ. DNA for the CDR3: TGTGCCAGCAGCCCACAGGGGGCTGGTGGCTACACCTTC. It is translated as CASSPQGAGGYTF.